The sequence of this TCR beta chain was determined in a study of cytomegalovirus exposure and HLA in healthy donors. Between the trimmed V and J ends, which lost 4 bases and 4 bases, there was a span of 11 bases. The germline V gene has CDR1 MDHEN and CDR2 SYDVKM. There are 15 residues in the CDR3. A multiplex PCR was run with 60 Vbeta primers and 13 Jbeta primers. Clones were sequenced by immunoSEQ multiplex PCR, and TCRdb holds only the in-frame ones, with some missing. The table shows roughly 200,000 clones, with roughly 80% occurring only once. Remarks on this clone: Its antigen is unidentified.

Study-wide results and limits: Further analysis was carried out later, and it showed several of the most significant clusters appearing linked to common viral pathogens. For most TCR beta V segments, an earlier analysis put the productive rate at about 90% or about 30% of the time. In a later analysis, a missense DCLRE1C variant was linked to TCR beta V- and J-gene trimming.

This clonotype was obtained from a woman younger than 35 in good health and CMV-seronegative. The chain joins TRBV28 to TRBJ1-6, with unresolved D. The sequencing sample was made of PBMCs. The CDR3 loop reads CASSSTARYNSPLHF. The CDR3 DNA reads as TGTGCCAGCAGTTCCACAGCTCGATATAATTCACCCCTCCACTTT.